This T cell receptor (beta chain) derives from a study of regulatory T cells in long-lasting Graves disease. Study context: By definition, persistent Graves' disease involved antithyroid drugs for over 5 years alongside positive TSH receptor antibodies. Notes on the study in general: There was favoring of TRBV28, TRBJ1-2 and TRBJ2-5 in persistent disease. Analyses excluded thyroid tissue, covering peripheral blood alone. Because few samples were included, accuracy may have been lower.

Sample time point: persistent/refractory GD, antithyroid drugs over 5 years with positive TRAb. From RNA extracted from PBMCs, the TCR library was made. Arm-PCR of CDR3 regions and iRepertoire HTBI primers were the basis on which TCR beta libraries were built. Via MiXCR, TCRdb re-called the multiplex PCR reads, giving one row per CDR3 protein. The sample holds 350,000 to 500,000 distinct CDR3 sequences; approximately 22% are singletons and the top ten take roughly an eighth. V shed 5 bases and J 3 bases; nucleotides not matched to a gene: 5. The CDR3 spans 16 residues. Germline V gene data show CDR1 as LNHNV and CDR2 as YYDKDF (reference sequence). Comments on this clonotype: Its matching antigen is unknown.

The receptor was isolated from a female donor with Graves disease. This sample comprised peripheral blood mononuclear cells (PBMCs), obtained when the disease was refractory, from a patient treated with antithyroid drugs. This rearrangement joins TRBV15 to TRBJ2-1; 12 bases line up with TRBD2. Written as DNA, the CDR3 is TGTGCCACCAGCCCTTGGACTAGCGGGATCTACAATGAGCAGTTCTTC. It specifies CATSPWTSGIYNEQFF.